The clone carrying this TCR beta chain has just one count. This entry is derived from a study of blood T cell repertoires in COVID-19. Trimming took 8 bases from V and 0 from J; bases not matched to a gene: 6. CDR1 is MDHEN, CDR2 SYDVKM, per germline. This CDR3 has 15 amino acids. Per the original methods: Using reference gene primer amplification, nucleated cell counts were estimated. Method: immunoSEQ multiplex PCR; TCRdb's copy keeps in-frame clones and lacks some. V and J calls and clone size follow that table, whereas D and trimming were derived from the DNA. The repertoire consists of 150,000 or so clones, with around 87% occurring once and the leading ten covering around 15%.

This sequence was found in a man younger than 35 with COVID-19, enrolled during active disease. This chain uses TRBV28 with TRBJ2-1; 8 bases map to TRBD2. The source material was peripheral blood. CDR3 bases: TGTGCCAGCCGGGTTAGCGGGGACTCCTACAATGAGCAGTTCTTC. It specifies CASRVSGDSYNEQFF.